The 20 T cell receptor beta chains below all came from one sample that was sequenced in a study of blood T cell repertoires in COVID-19. Measured with immunoSEQ multiplex PCR; TCRdb has only the in-frame clones, and not every one. The sample contains some 50,000 clones, roughly 88% of which appear only once. The specimen sequenced was peripheral blood. These receptors all come from a human donor in a cohort sampled during active COVID-19.

This chain uses TRBV29-1 with TRBJ1-1; D is ambiguous. This CDR3 has 12 residues. Trimming took off 6 bases at V and 1 base at J, with 9 bases between the two ends. Germline CDR1 reads SQVTM; CDR2 reads ANQGSEA. The CDR3 sequence is CSVRFTNTEAFF. CDR3 in DNA: TGCAGCGTGAGATTTACGAACACTGAAGCTTTCTTT.

The chain has TRBV28 and TRBJ2-7; 8 nucleotides align to TRBD1. Germline-derived CDR1 and CDR2 are MDHEN and SYDVKM. The length of the CDR3 is 13 residues. V was clipped by 8 bases and J by 9 bases; unmatched bases: 12. For the CDR3, the DNA is TGTGCCAGCGGACTACAGGGGGGTGGCGCGCAGTACTTC. Translating gives CASGLQGGGAQYF.

The chain links TRBV5-1 to TRBJ1-4; 10 bases line up with TRBD1. The CDR3 is 14 amino acids. CDR1 and CDR2 from the germline V gene are SGHRS and YFSETQ. V was clipped by 4 bases and J by 4 bases; unmatched bases: 1. As DNA, the CDR3 is TGCGCCAGCAGCCGGGACAGGGGTAATGAAAAACTGTTTTTT. Its translation is CASSRDRGNEKLFF.

This clone has a handful of counts. The V and J genes are TRBV5-5 and TRBJ1-6; 9 nucleotides align to TRBD1. Trimming cost V 3 bases and J 9 bases; bases outside gene matches: 4. The germline CDR1 and CDR2 sequences are SGHKS and YYEKEE (reference sequence). The CDR3 covers 14 residues. CDR3 sequence reads: CASSSGQGTSPLHF. As DNA, the CDR3 is TGTGCCAGCAGCTCGGGACAGGGTACTTCACCCCTCCACTTT.

This clone was picked up one time. The V and J genes are TRBV6-6 and TRBJ1-2; a possible D gene is TRBD1 (5 bases). This CDR3 spans 14 amino acids. Germline loops: CDR1 MNHNY, CDR2 SVGAGI (reference sequence). Trimming removed 7 bases from V and 0 bases from J, with 12 bases in between. CDR3 nucleotide sequence: TGTGCCAGCACCCAACCGACAGCTAACTATGGCTACACCTTC. Amino acids: CASTQPTANYGYTF.

The rearrangement links TRBV5-1 to TRBJ1-1; tentative D call: TRBD1 (5 bases). The V gene lost 3 bases and the J gene lost 5 bases, with 14 bases spanning the gap. The germline V gene encodes CDR1 SGHRS and CDR2 YFSETQ. This CDR3 comprises 14 residues. In nucleotides, the CDR3 is TGCGCCAGCAGCTCACCTCAGGGTGGGACTGAAGCTTTCTTT. This translates into CASSSPQGGTEAFF.

The chain is built from TRBV28 and TRBJ2-3; TRBD2 might be the D (5 bases). CDR1 and CDR2 (germline): MDHEN, SYDVKM. The CDR3 has 12 amino acids. With 7 bases removed from V and 9 bases from J, the gap between germline ends came to 14 bases. The CDR3 DNA follows: TGTGCCAGCACCGGGTTAAGAGGGACGCAGTATTTT. Translation: CASTGLRGTQYF.

The chain combines TRBV28 with TRBJ2-7; 9 bases fit TRBD1. Per the germline V gene, CDR1 is MDHEN and CDR2 is SYDVKM. This CDR3 is 16 amino acids long. The V gene end was trimmed by 2 bases and the J gene end by 3 bases; junction bases not matched to a gene: 8. The CDR3 region is CASSLNPGQGRYEQYF. The CDR3 DNA is TGTGCCAGCAGTTTAAACCCGGGACAGGGCCGCTACGAGCAGTACTTC.

This clone was detected a few times. One junction end does not reproduce the germline sequence, and a read error may be involved. The V gene is TRBV19, the J gene TRBJ1-1, with TRBD1 as a possible D gene (5 bases). In germline, CDR1 is LNHDA, CDR2 SQIVND (reference sequence). The CDR3 sequence is 14 residues long. For the CDR3, the DNA is TGTGCCAGTATCCGTCGCGGGCCAGGGAGTCTAGCGGTCTTT. It yields the protein CASIRRGPGSLAVF.

The chain couples TRBV28 to TRBJ2-7; possibly TRBD2 for D (7 bases). Germline loops: CDR1 MDHEN, CDR2 SYDVKM. This CDR3 has 18 residues. The V end was cut by 2 bases, the J end by 3 bases, with 23 bases between. The CDR3 DNA reads as TGTGCCAGCAGTTTACTCCCCGCTGGGGGGGGCATTGGCTACGAGCAGTACTTC. As protein: CASSLLPAGGGIGYEQYF.

This clone has just one count. The V call is TRBV5-1, the J call TRBJ1-2; D perhaps matches TRBD1 (6 bases). The V end was cut by 4 bases, the J end by 2 bases, with 9 bases between. The CDR3 spans 13 residues. The germline gives CDR1 SGHRS, CDR2 YFSETQ. The CDR3 coding sequence is TGCGCCAGCAGCGGACAGCCGAACTATGGCTACACCTTC. Its translation: CASSGQPNYGYTF.

This clone was seen more than once but under ten times. The chain links TRBV4-1 to TRBJ1-4; no clear D gene. The V end was cut by 4 bases, the J end by 0 bases, with 15 bases between. Looked up from germline, CDR1 is MGHRA and CDR2 is YSYEKL. This CDR3 comprises 17 residues. The CDR3 loop reads CASSPGWEVTTNEKLFF. The CDR3 nucleotides are TGCGCCAGCAGCCCCGGTTGGGAGGTCACAACTAATGAAAAACTGTTTTTT.

The chain carries TRBV7-3 and TRBJ2-1; 11 nucleotides align to TRBD2. Germline V gene lookup returns CDR1 SGHTA and CDR2 FQGTGA. The CDR3 totals 20 residues. V shed 2 bases, J shed 1 base, and the junction held 13 bases outside the gene matches. This chain's CDR3 is CASSLFGSGRADRSYNEQFF. CDR3 nucleotides: TGTGCCAGCAGCTTATTTGGTAGCGGGAGGGCCGATAGGTCCTACAATGAGCAGTTCTTC.

The chain has TRBV18 and TRBJ1-5; maybe TRBD1 (5 bases). The V end lost 0 bases, the J end lost 5 bases, and 11 bases lay between the germline ends. There are 15 residues in the CDR3. Germline CDR1 and CDR2: KGHSH and LQKENI. CDR3 sequence (DNA): TGTGCCAGCTCACCACCACCAGGGAAAGATCAGCCCCAGCATTTT. Protein: CASSPPPGKDQPQHF.

This clone has just a few counts. V and J are TRBV30 and TRBJ1-1, with a weak D call TRBD1 (6 bases). The CDR3 consists of 11 residues. The germline gives CDR1 GTSNPN, CDR2 SVGIG (reference sequence). V was clipped by 2 bases and J by 9 bases, with 10 bases between them. CDR3 amino acids: CAWSYGQQAFF. DNA for the CDR3: TGTGCCTGGAGTTATGGACAGCAAGCTTTCTTT.

The chain carries TRBV5-5 and TRBJ1-2; TRBD1 might be the D (6 bases). This CDR3 contains 15 residues. Trimming stripped 3 bases from V and 7 bases from J, with 19 bases between. Germline-derived CDR1 and CDR2 are SGHKS and YYEKEE (reference sequence). The chain's CDR3 is CASSSPQGLSVGYTF. CDR3 nucleotides: TGTGCCAGCAGCTCGCCACAGGGTCTGAGCGTTGGCTACACCTTC.

V usage is TRBV7-2 and J usage is TRBJ1-1; D is possibly TRBD1 (6 bases). This CDR3 is built from 14 residues. The germline V and J ends were trimmed by 2 bases and 5 bases, with 12 bases remaining between them. Germline V gene data show CDR1 as SGHTA and CDR2 as FQGNSA. CDR3 protein: CASSLSSGVTEAFF. CDR3 coding DNA: TGTGCCAGCAGCTTATCCTCAGGGGTTACTGAAGCTTTCTTT. The whole variable domain, remainder taken from reference TRBV7-2 and TRBJ1-1, is GAGVSQSPSNKVTEKGKDVELRCDPISGHTALYWYRQSLGQGLEFLIYFQGNSAPDKSGLPSDRFSAERTGGSVSTLTIQRTQQEDSAVYLCASSLSSGVTEAFFGQGTRLTVV.

The chain recombines TRBV10-2 with TRBJ2-2; D possibly corresponds to TRBD1 (6 bases). From germline, CDR1 is WSHSY and CDR2 SAAADI. This CDR3 comprises 15 residues. Trimming removed 3 bases from V and 1 base from J, with 9 bases in between. CDR3 nucleotides: TGCGCCAGCAGTGACAGGGGATGGAACACCGGGGAGCTGTTTTTT. This translates into CASSDRGWNTGELFF.

This clone showed up just a few times. The V and J genes are TRBV5-4 and TRBJ2-1; no firm D call. Germline V CDR1 and CDR2: SGHNT, YYREEE (reference sequence). The CDR3 is 14 amino acids. Trimming took 4 bases from V and 6 from J, leaving 14 bases between them. CDR3 nucleotide sequence: TGTGCCAGCAGCGGAAAAGGAGAATCCAATGAGCAGTTCTTC. Protein sequence: CASSGKGESNEQFF.

The J gene is TRBJ2-3, the V gene TRBV7-2; 9 bases fit TRBD2. The CDR3 consists of 14 residues. CDR1 is SGHTA and CDR2 is FQGNSA in the germline V gene. V shed 1 base and J 5 bases; nucleotides not matched to a gene: 1. The CDR3 sequence is CASSLGGREDTQYF. The CDR3 nucleotides read TGTGCCAGCAGCTTAGGCGGGAGGGAAGATACGCAGTATTTT.